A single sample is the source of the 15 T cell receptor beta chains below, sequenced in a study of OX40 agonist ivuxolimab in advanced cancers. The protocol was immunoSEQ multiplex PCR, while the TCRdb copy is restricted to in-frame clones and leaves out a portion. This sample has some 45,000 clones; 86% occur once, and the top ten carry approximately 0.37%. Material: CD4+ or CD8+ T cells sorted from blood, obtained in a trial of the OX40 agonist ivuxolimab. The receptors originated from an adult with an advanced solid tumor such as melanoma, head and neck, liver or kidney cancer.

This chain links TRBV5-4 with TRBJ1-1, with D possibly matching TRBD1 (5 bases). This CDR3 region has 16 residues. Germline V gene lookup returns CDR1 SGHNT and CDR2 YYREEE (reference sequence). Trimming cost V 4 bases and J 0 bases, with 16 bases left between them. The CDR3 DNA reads TGTGCCAGCAGCCAGATCGGGGGTACTTTGAACACTGAAGCTTTCTTT. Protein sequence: CASSQIGGTLNTEAFF.

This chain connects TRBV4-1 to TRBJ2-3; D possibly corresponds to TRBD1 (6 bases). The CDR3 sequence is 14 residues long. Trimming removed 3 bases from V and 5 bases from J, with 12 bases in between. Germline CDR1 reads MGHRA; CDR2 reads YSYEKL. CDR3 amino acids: CASSHLKQGDTQYF. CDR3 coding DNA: TGCGCCAGCAGCCACTTGAAACAGGGAGATACGCAGTATTTT.

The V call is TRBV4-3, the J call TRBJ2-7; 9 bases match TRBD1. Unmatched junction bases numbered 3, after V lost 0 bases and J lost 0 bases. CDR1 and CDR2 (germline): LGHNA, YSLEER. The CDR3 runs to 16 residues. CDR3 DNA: TGCGCCAGCAGCCAAGATCGGACAGGGGACTCCTACGAGCAGTACTTC. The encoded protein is CASSQDRTGDSYEQYF.

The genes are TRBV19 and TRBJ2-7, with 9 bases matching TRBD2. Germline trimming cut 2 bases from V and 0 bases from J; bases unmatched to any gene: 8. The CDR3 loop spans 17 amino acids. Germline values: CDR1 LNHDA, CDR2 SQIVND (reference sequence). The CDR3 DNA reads TGTGCCAGTAGTATAAGGGGGCTAGCGGGGCCCTCCTACGAGCAGTACTTC. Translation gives CASSIRGLAGPSYEQYF.

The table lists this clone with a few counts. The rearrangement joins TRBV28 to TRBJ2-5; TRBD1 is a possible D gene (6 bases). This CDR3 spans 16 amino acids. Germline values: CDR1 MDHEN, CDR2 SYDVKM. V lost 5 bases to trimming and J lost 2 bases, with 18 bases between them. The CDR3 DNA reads TGTGCCAGCAGTCCCCCTTTGGGGGCCGGACAAGAGACCCAGTACTTC. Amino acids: CASSPPLGAGQETQYF.

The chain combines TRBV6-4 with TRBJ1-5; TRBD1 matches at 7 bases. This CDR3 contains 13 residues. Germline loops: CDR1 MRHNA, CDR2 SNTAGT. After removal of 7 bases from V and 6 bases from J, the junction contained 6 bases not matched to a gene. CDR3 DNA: TGTGCCAGCAAGGACAGGTTAGGTCAGCCCCAGCATTTT. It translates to CASKDRLGQPQHF.

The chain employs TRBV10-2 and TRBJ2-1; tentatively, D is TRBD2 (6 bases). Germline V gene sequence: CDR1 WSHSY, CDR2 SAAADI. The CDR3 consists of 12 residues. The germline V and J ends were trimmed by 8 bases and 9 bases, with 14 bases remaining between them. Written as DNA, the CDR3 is TGCGCCAGCCTCAGGACCGGGAGTGAGCAGTTCTTC. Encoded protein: CASLRTGSEQFF.

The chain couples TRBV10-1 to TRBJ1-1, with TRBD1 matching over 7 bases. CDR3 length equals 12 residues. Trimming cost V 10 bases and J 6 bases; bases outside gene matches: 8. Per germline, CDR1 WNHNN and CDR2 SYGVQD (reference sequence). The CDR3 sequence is CATGTDGAEAFF. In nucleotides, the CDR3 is TGCGCCACCGGGACAGACGGGGCTGAAGCTTTCTTT.

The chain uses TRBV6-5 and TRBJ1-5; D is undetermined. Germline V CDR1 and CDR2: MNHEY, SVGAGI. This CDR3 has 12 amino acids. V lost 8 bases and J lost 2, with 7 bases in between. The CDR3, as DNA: TGTGCCAGCGCGGTGGGCAATCAGCCCCAGCATTTT. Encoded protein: CASAVGNQPQHF.

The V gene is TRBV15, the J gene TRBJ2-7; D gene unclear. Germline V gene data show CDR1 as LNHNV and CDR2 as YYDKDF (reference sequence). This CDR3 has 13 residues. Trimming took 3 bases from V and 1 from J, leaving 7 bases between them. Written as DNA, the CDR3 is TGTGCCACCAGCAGGGGAAGTTCCTACGAGCAGTACTTC. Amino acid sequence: CATSRGSSYEQYF.

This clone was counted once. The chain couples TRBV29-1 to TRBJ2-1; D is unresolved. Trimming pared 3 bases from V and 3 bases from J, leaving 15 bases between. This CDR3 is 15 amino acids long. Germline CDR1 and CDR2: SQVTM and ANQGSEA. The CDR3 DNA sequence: TGCAGCGTTGACGATGGTGTGGTCAGCTACAATGAGCAGTTCTTC. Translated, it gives CSVDDGVVSYNEQFF.

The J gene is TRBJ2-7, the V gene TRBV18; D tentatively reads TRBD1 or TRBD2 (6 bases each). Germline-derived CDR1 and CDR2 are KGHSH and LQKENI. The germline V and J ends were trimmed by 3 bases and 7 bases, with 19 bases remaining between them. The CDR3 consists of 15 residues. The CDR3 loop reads CASSPSQGKGGEQYF. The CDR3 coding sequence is TGTGCCAGCTCACCGTCCCAGGGGAAAGGGGGGGAGCAGTACTTC.

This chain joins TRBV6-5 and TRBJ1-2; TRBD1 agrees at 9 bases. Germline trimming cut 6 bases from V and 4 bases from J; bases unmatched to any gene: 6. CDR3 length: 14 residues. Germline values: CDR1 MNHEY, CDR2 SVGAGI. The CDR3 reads CASRPTGGGYGYTF. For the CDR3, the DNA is TGTGCCAGCAGGCCGACAGGGGGAGGCTATGGCTACACCTTC.

CDR3 region: CASSKGGVNTEAFF. Written as DNA, the CDR3 is TGTGCCAGCAGCAAAGGGGGAGTGAACACTGAAGCTTTCTTT. The genes are TRBV13 and TRBJ1-1; D possibly corresponds to TRBD1 (6 bases). This CDR3 spans 14 amino acids. V dropped 5 bases and J dropped 0 bases, with 10 bases sitting between them. Germline V lookup: CDR1 PRHDT, CDR2 FYEKMQ (reference sequence).

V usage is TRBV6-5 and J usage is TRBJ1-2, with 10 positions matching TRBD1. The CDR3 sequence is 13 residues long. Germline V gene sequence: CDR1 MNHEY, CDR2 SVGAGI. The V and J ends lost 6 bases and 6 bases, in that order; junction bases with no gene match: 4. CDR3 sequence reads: CASRTGGRDGYTF. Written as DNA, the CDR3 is TGTGCCAGCAGGACAGGGGGCCGGGATGGCTACACCTTC.